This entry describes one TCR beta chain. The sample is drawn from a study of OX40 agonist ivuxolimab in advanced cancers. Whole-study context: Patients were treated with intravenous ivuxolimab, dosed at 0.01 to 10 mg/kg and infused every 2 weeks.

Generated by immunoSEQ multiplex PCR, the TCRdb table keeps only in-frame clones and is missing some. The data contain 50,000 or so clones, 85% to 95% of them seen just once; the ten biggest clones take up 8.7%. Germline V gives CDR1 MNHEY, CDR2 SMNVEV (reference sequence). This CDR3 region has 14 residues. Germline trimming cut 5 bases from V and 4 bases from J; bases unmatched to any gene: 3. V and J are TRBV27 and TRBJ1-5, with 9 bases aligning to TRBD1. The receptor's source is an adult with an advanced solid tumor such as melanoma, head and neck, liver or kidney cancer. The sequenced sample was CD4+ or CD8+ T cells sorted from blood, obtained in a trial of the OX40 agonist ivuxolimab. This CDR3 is CASSNRGLNQPQHF. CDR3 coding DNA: TGTGCCAGCAGTAACAGGGGGCTAAATCAGCCCCAGCATTTT.